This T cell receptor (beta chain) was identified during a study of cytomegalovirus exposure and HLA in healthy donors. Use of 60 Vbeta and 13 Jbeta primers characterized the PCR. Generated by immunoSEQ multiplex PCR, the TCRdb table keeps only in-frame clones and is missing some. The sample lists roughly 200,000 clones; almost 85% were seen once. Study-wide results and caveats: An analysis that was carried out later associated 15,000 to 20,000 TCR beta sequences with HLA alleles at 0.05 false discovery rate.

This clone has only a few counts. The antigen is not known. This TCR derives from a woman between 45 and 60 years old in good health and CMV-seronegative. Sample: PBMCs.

The CDR3 sequence: CASSLNPSGRVQETQYF. The CDR3 DNA sequence: TGTGCCAGCAGCTTAAACCCCAGCGGGAGGGTCCAAGAGACCCAGTACTTC. The rearrangement links TRBV11-2 to TRBJ2-5; 10 bases agree with TRBD2. The CDR3 is made up of 17 amino acids. Germline CDR1 reads SGHAT; CDR2 reads FQNNGV. The V segment lost 2 bases and the J segment 1 base; nucleotides outside the gene matches: 7.